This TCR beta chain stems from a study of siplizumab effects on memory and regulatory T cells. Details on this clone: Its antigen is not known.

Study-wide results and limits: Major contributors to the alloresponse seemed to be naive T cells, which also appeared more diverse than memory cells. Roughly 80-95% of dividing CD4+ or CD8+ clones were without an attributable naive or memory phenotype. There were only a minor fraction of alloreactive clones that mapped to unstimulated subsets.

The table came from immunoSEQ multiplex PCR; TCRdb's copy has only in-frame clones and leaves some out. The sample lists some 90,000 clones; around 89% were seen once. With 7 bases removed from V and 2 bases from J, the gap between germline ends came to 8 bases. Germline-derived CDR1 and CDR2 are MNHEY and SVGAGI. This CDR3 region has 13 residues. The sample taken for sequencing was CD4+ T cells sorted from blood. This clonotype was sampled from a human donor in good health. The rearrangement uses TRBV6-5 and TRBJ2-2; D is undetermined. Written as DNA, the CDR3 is TGTGCCAGCATTAGGGAAAACACCGGGGAGCTGTTTTTT. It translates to CASIRENTGELFF.